Given below is one T cell receptor (beta chain) in context. The data were taken from a study of blood T cell repertoires in COVID-19. Overall study: T cells, B-cell-depleted T cells, or PBMCs supplied cDNA or gDNA.

Germline V lookup: CDR1 MDHEN, CDR2 SYDVKM. This CDR3 has 15 residues. V lost 2 bases to trimming and J lost 4 bases; unmatched junction nucleotides: 5. The assay was immunoSEQ multiplex PCR, and TCRdb's table has in-frame clones only and misses some. The sample includes 300,000 to 400,000 clones, approximately 89% seen only once; the top ten take roughly 7.1%. The gene calls are TRBV28 and TRBJ2-5; 9 nucleotides match TRBD1. The source material was peripheral blood. This receptor was identified in a woman aged 50 to 60 who had recovered from COVID-19. CDR3 sequence: CASSLLQGARETQYF. The DNA of the CDR3 is TGTGCCAGCAGTTTACTACAGGGGGCTCGAGAGACCCAGTACTTC.